At least ten counts were recorded for the clone carrying this TCR beta chain. Its antigen is as yet unknown. This entry comes from a study of identical twins. The CDR3 covers 18 residues. With V trimmed by 5 bases and J by 4 bases, 15 bases remained unmatched. General observations from the study: Reduced insertions were recorded for abundant cord blood beta clonotypes, with no such pattern in memory repertoires. Monozygotic twin pairs showed more out-of-frame TCR alpha sharing than models estimated.

TCRdb used MiXCR to reprocess the 5' RACE reads, holding one entry per CDR3 protein. The sample records fewer than 650,000 distinct CDR3 sequences, just over 7% being singletons. The sample also formed part of further work on yellow fever vaccine responses in identical twins.

The chain employs TRBV12-3 or TRBV12-4 and TRBJ2-5; the match to TRBD1 covers 11 bases. The sequenced sample was PBMCs. The source is a woman aged 18-29 years in good health. CDR3 DNA sequence: TGTGCCAGCAGTGGAGTAGGACAGGGGGCTCAATGGGGAGAGACCCAGTACTTC. Its protein product is CASSGVGQGAQWGETQYF.